This TCR beta chain emerged from a study of vaccination effects on CD4 cells after COVID-19. Across the whole study: Following the second dose by a median of 72 days, the post-vaccine samples were obtained.

Notes on the study in general: Recruitment yielded few convalescent patients, and the study had no early post-infection timepoints.

V was shortened by 2 bases and J by 4 bases, with 11 bases between the two germline ends. Germline CDR1 KGHDR, CDR2 SFDVKD. The CDR3 length is 15 residues. Before sequencing took place, the ViraFEST assay used viral peptide pools to expand antigen-specific CD4+ T cells. Following a roughly 10-day culture, CD4+ T cells were purified. Participants were vaccinated with two doses of either the BNT162b2 or mRNA-1273 vaccine. On this clone itself: Its target is not known.

The data were produced by immunoSEQ multiplex PCR, yet TCRdb's version contains in-frame clones alone and is incomplete. The sample has tens of thousands of clones, almost 85% seen once; the top ten hold approximately 1.5%. This chain uses TRBV24-1 with TRBJ1-3; D is perhaps TRBD1 (6 bases). The receptor was isolated from a human donor who received a COVID-19 vaccine. Some clones in this sample may be carry-over from other donors' samples. The sequencing used CD4+ T cells from PBMCs cultured with HCoV-NL63 spike peptides, collected after COVID-19 vaccination. CDR3 residues: CATSDSGTLGNTIYF. The CDR3 DNA reads as TGTGCCACCAGTGATTCCGGGACACTAGGAAACACCATATATTTT.